This passage covers 11 T cell receptor beta chains from one sample sequenced in a study of blood T cell repertoires in COVID-19. TCRdb's copy holds only in-frame clones and misses some; the assay was immunoSEQ multiplex PCR. The sample comprises about 230,000 clones, around 86% of which are singletons, and roughly 16% rests with the top ten. Sequencing input: PBMCs or T cells enriched from blood (not recorded which). The receptors stem from a man younger than 35 who had recovered from COVID-19.

The chain employs TRBV19 and TRBJ1-2; TRBD1 aligns across 7 bases. The CDR3 is 13 amino acids. Germline trimming cut 8 bases from V and 2 bases from J; bases unmatched to any gene: 5. Germline CDR1 and CDR2: LNHDA and SQIVND (reference sequence). This chain's CDR3 is CASESGQNYGYTF. The CDR3 DNA reads as TGTGCCAGTGAGTCGGGACAGAACTATGGCTACACCTTC.

The chain employs TRBV5-1 and TRBJ2-2, with 8 bases identical to TRBD2. V shed 4 bases and J 6 bases; nucleotides not matched to a gene: 2. Germline V lookup: CDR1 SGHRS, CDR2 YFSETQ. The CDR3 runs 13 residues. The CDR3 region is CASSPGGAGELFF. For the CDR3, the DNA is TGCGCCAGCAGCCCGGGGGGGGCCGGGGAGCTGTTTTTT.

This clone was observed a single time. The chain couples TRBV5-6 to TRBJ2-1, with a weak D call TRBD1 (6 bases). The CDR3 has 13 amino acids. The V gene lost 4 bases and the J gene lost 10 bases, with 15 bases spanning the gap. The germline V gene has CDR1 SGHDT and CDR2 YYEEEE. Here the CDR3 DNA reads TGTGCCAGCAGCACTGACGCCGGGACAGAGCAGTTCTTC. Protein sequence: CASSTDAGTEQFF.

V is TRBV11-1 and J is TRBJ1-2; 7 bases are a match to TRBD1. J was trimmed by 3 bases and V by 4 bases; bases with no gene match: 2. This CDR3 region has 13 residues. Per the germline V gene, CDR1 is SGHAT and CDR2 is FQDESV (reference sequence). This CDR3 reads CASSSQGDYGYTF. The CDR3 DNA sequence: TGTGCCAGCAGCTCCCAGGGGGACTATGGCTACACCTTC.

The chain couples TRBV3-1 (or the pseudogene TRBV3-2) to TRBJ2-3, with 12 bases lining up with TRBD2. The CDR3 extends over 18 amino acids. V trimming: 1 base; J trimming: 0 bases; junction bases outside the gene matches: 5. From germline, CDR1 is LGHDT and CDR2 YNNKEL (reference sequence). The CDR3 spells CASSQVVLAGGSTDTQYF. CDR3 coding DNA: TGTGCCAGCAGCCAAGTGGTGCTAGCGGGGGGGAGCACAGATACGCAGTATTTT.

This rearrangement joins TRBV6-9 to TRBJ2-7; D is perhaps TRBD1 (5 bases). The germline V and J ends were trimmed by 5 bases and 2 bases, with 13 bases remaining between them. Germline assignment: CDR1 MNHGY and CDR2 SVAAGI. CDR3 length: 14 amino acids. In DNA, the CDR3 is TGTGCCAGCAGTCCCATCCAGGGCGCCTACGAGCAGTACTTC. Translating it yields CASSPIQGAYEQYF.

Written as DNA, the CDR3 is TGCGCCAGCAGTCCTTCCGGGACTAGCGTCTCAGAGCAGTTCTTC. Its translation is CASSPSGTSVSEQFF. The V call is TRBV10-1, the J call TRBJ2-1; 10 bases line up with TRBD2. The V segment lost 5 bases and the J segment 10 bases; nucleotides outside the gene matches: 11. The CDR3 spans 15 residues. CDR1 and CDR2 from the germline V gene are WNHNN and SYGVQD (reference sequence).

V is TRBV11-2 and J is TRBJ2-1; 8 bases are a match to TRBD2. The CDR3 length is 15 residues. After removal of 1 base from V and 8 bases from J, the junction contained 7 bases not matched to a gene. The V gene's germline CDR1 is SGHAT and CDR2 FQNNGV. The CDR3 DNA sequence: TGTGCCAGCAGCTTAGTATTGCCCGGGAGGGATGAGCAGTTCTTC. This codes for CASSLVLPGRDEQFF.

V usage is TRBV11-2 and J usage is TRBJ2-7, with 12 bases fitting TRBD2. The CDR3 spans 17 residues. V was clipped by 4 bases and J by 0 bases; unmatched bases: 7. Germline V gene data show CDR1 as SGHAT and CDR2 as FQNNGV. The CDR3 DNA reads as TGTGCCAGCAGCTCCGTACTAGCGGGAGGCACCTCCTACGAGCAGTACTTC. Its translation is CASSSVLAGGTSYEQYF.

The chain carries TRBV2 and TRBJ2-2; D remains ambiguous. V was shortened by 4 bases and J by 0 bases, with 15 bases between the two germline ends. The CDR3 is 17 residues long. In germline, CDR1 is SNHLY, CDR2 FYNNEI. CDR3 in amino acids: CASSAIVSLPNTGELFF. CDR3 DNA sequence: TGTGCCAGCAGTGCCATAGTGAGCTTGCCGAACACCGGGGAGCTGTTTTTT. Filled out from reference TRBV2 and TRBJ2-2, the complete variable domain reads EPEVTQTPSHQVTQMGQEVILRCVPISNHLYFYWYRQILGQKVEFLVSFYNNEISEKSEIFDDQFSVERPDGSNFTLKIRSTKLEDSAMYFCASSAIVSLPNTGELFFGEGSRLTVL.

V gene TRBV28 combines with J gene TRBJ1-1, with D maybe TRBD1 (6 bases). The CDR3 sequence is 15 residues long. V lost 1 base and J 11 bases, leaving 20 bases between the germline ends. Germline-derived CDR1 and CDR2 are MDHEN and SYDVKM. CDR3 in amino acids: CASSLYRQAPLRAFF. The CDR3 nucleotides read TGTGCCAGCAGTTTATATCGACAGGCGCCCCTTAGGGCTTTCTTT. Looking up the rest from reference TRBV28 and TRBJ1-1 gives the full variable domain: DVKVTQSSRYLVKRTGEKVFLECVQDMDHENMFWYRQDPGLGLRLIYFSYDVKMKEKGDIPEGYSVSREKKERFSLILESASTNQTSMYLCASSLYRQAPLRAFFGQGTRLTVV.